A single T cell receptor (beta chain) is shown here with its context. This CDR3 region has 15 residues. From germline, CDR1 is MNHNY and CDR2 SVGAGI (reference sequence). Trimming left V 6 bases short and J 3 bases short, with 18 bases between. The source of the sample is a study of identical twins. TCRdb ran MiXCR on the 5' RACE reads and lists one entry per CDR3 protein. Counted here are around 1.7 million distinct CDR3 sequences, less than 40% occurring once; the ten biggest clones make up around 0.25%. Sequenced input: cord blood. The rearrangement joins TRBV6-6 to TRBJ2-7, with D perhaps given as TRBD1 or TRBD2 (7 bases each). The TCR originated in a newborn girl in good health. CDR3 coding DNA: TGTGCCAGCAGCCGTCCAGGGGGGGGCGGCTACGAGCAGTACTTC. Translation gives CASSRPGGGGYEQYF.